What follows are 3 T cell receptor beta chains derived from one specimen sequenced in a study of OX40 agonist ivuxolimab in advanced cancers. Library generation was performed with the immunoSEQ multiplex PCR assay. This immuneACCESS table, as held by TCRdb, lists in-frame sequences with V and J called but not all clones. Of the missing ones, under half trace to an unresolved V gene in checked studies; the others have no known cause. The sample table records about 110,000 clones; around nine tenths of these occur just once. The biggest ten clones account for less than 0.35% of the sample. This material consisted of CD4+ or CD8+ T cells sorted from blood, taken in a trial of the OX40 agonist ivuxolimab. All receptors derive from an adult with an advanced solid tumor such as melanoma, head and neck, liver or kidney cancer.

This sequence joins TRBV5-5 and TRBJ2-2; D call uncertain. The V end was cut by 0 bases, the J end by 4 bases, with 7 bases between. Germline CDR1 SGHKS, CDR2 YYEKEE (reference sequence). The CDR3 is 14 residues long. The CDR3 nucleotides are TGTGCCAGCAGCTTGGCAGACATCACCGGGGAGCTGTTTTTT. The encoded protein is CASSLADITGELFF.

This chain joins TRBV7-9 and TRBJ1-1; the D gene is possibly TRBD1 (5 bases). V was shortened by 4 bases and J by 0 bases, with 9 bases between the two germline ends. The CDR3 runs to 14 residues. The germline V gene has CDR1 SEHNR and CDR2 FQNEAQ (reference sequence). The DNA of the CDR3 is TGTGCCAGCAGCTATGGGACGGTGAACACTGAAGCTTTCTTT. It is translated as CASSYGTVNTEAFF.

The rearrangement links TRBV6-6 to TRBJ1-6; the D gene is possibly TRBD1 (6 bases). Germline values: CDR1 MNHNY, CDR2 SVGAGI (reference sequence). With 5 bases removed from V and 7 bases from J, the gap between germline ends came to 12 bases. This CDR3 region has 14 residues. Here the CDR3 reads CASSPGQANSPLHF. The CDR3 nucleotides read TGTGCCAGCAGTCCGGGACAAGCAAATTCACCCCTCCACTTT.